These T cell receptor beta chains were read from a single sample in a study of blood T cell repertoires in COVID-19. Using immunoSEQ multiplex PCR, the repertoire was profiled, and TCRdb retains in-frame clones only, with some absent. This sample has 97,000 or so clones, with roughly 79% found just once. Sequenced input: peripheral blood. Receptor source: a man in his sixties or seventies with acute or convalescent COVID-19. Each CDR3 is given with its conserved first and last residue. Clone size, where shown, is once, few, many, or a class for clones that have expanded.

V gene	clone size	J gene	CDR3 length	CDR3 protein
TRBV28	NA	TRBJ1-1	15	CASSLRLGQYTEAFF
TRBV9	NA	TRBJ1-1	15	CASSSPTGVNTEAFF
TRBV18	NA	TRBJ2-5	13	CASSPGSRHNQYF
TRBV6-4	once	TRBJ1-2	14	CASSDTAMDYGYTF
TRBV2	NA	TRBJ2-7	15	CASSYTGGGSYEQYF
TRBV7-9	NA	TRBJ1-3	16	CASSSWGSSTGNTIYF
TRBV24-1	NA	TRBJ2-3	15	CATAEGAGRLDTQYF
TRBV3-1/TRBV3-2	NA	TRBJ2-7	14	CASSPPGQGREQYF
TRBV2	NA	TRBJ1-5	15	CASRAEQGLGGPQHF
TRBV5-1	few	TRBJ1-2	14	CASSLEWAGYGYTF
TRBV2	NA	TRBJ2-3	13	CASRPQGTDTQYF
TRBV6-2/TRBV6-3	few	TRBJ1-4	13	CASSRTVNEKLFF
TRBV28	NA	TRBJ1-2	18	CASSLLVVGGAGDYGYTF
TRBV19	NA	TRBJ2-1	15	CASRLEGQGGNEQFF
TRBV6-2/TRBV6-3	NA	TRBJ2-5	15	CASSPTGVPQETQYF
TRBV6-5	NA	TRBJ1-6	14	CASRHPEGNSPLHF
TRBV18	NA	TRBJ1-2	15	CASSLTAGSDYGYTF
TRBV29-1	NA	TRBJ1-2	13	CSVPETGVYGYTF
TRBV11-2	NA	TRBJ2-7	14	CASSGQGGSTEQYF
TRBV7-2	NA	TRBJ2-1	13	CASRPSSYNEQFF
TRBV4-3	NA	TRBJ1-1	15	CASSRARTDIREAFF
TRBV5-4	NA	TRBJ2-1	15	CASSRTSGGYNEQFF
TRBV2	NA	TRBJ1-1	13	CASSDIAGGRAFF
TRBV5-1	few	TRBJ1-3	17	CASSLNQYRARGNTIYF
TRBV7-3	NA	TRBJ2-2	16	CASSLGRRGNTGELFF
TRBV6-4	NA	TRBJ1-5	14	CASSDGPKNGPQHF
TRBV19	few	TRBJ1-5	16	CASLKKTGTGNQPQHF
TRBV7-2	NA	TRBJ1-6	15	CASSRELQSNSPLHF
TRBV19	NA	TRBJ2-3	16	CASSIRTRGSTDTQYF
TRBV28	NA	TRBJ2-2	15	CASSPAKGRTGELFF
TRBV15	NA	TRBJ1-3	17	CATSRAHLTGAGNTVYF
TRBV20-1	NA	TRBJ2-1	16	CSASEPVAGAYNEQFF
TRBV5-4	NA	TRBJ2-7	15	CASSLAGASSYEQYF
TRBV5-6	once	TRBJ2-3	15	CASSLTSSGTDTQYF
TRBV19	NA	TRBJ2-7	13	CASSSREGYEQYF
TRBV6-5	NA	TRBJ1-2	12	CASRDSRFGYTF
TRBV28	NA	TRBJ2-2	16	CASSLGGGVRAGELFF
TRBV18	NA	TRBJ1-1	15	CASSPPQGRYGQAFF
TRBV18	NA	TRBJ1-5	14	CASSPGITNQPQHF
TRBV4-1	NA	TRBJ2-5	15	CASSQAGTRKETQYF
TRBV5-1	few	TRBJ2-2	13	CATKTGNTGELFF
TRBV9	few	TRBJ1-1	12	CASSVGGSEAFF
TRBV6-5	NA	TRBJ2-7	15	CASRLQTGGFYEQYF
TRBV5-6	NA	TRBJ1-2	13	CASRPDRTYGYTF
TRBV7-8	NA	TRBJ2-1	15	CASSDRRLAGEEQFF
TRBV6-1	NA	TRBJ1-1	13	CASSEDFITEAFF
TRBV6-5	NA	TRBJ1-5	14	CASSSSRSNQPQHF
TRBV30	few	TRBJ1-1	15	CAWSPAGGWGTEAFF
TRBV6-6	NA	TRBJ1-5	16	CASRPIWRQLNQPQHF
TRBV15	NA	TRBJ1-5	15	CATSFEGVGNQPQHF
TRBV21-1	NA	TRBJ1-3	18	CASSKEPGTGCFGNTIYF
TRBV6-5	NA	TRBJ1-5	13	CASSSAGGMPQHF
TRBV28	few	TRBJ2-1	16	CASVTTGTGGNNEQFF
TRBV10-3	NA	TRBJ1-5	13	CALSSESNQPQHF
TRBV7-3	once	TRBJ2-5	17	CASSLAPSGSPQETQYF
TRBV2	NA	TRBJ1-6	14	CASSTGIFNSPLHF
TRBV19	NA	TRBJ1-2	16	CASSMGGTGHNYGYTF
TRBV30	NA	TRBJ1-2	11	CAWGKDRPYTF